This TCR beta chain originates from a study of blood T cell repertoires in COVID-19 (dated by TCRdb to the early 2020s). For the study in its entirety: Samples from collaborators originated in the United States, Italy and Spain and spanned both the acute and convalescent phases of COVID-19. The material from the prospective study consisted of cDNA or gDNA derived from T cells, B-cell-depleted T cells, or PBMCs. Subjects who had been exposed to COVID-19, were actively infected with it, or had recovered from it provided the deeply sampled blood TCRbeta repertoires that made up the dataset. The repertoires were released in a freely available public database meant as a resource for research on the immune response to SARS-CoV-2. Samples were obtained from the ongoing ImmuneRACE study (first 160 participants) and from over 1,000 subjects provided by 6 global collaborators. The sample metadata nearly always contained a de-identified subject ID, COVID-19 status, age in years and sex. Where HLA class I and class II types were available, the types were taken from metadata supplied by the sample provider, not from assay-based typing.

Each collaborating institution followed its own protocols to collect whole blood in K2EDTA tubes. For TCRbeta analysis, collaborator samples were shipped as frozen whole blood, as isolated PBMCs, or as DNA extracted from either sample type. Paper-wide results and their limitations: How much clinical and demographic metadata was included differed by source and by participant, and the metadata was provided uncurated.

A remark on this clone: Its antigen is not yet known. Per-base quality was not reported, and no clone a single base away is much larger than it.

TCRbeta CDR3 regions were amplified from genomic DNA by means of the immunoSEQ Assay, a bias-controlled multiplex PCR. Turning to the authors' computational methods: The number of nucleated cells in each sample was estimated by amplification of reference gene primers within the assay. Sequence reads were collapsed and filtered to measure the absolute abundance of every unique TCRbeta CDR3 rearrangement. For each sample, productive Simpson clonality was calculated as the square root of Simpson's diversity index over productive rearrangements. TCRdb took over this immuneACCESS table, retaining in-frame rearrangements with V and J assigned. Such tables are incomplete; in checked studies, under half of the missing clones stem from an unresolved V gene, and the remainder is unexplained. V, J and clone size are those of that table, while D and trimming were read from the DNA. For this sample there are 90,000 to 130,000 clones; 76% appear just once. 3% to 4% of the sample comes from the top ten.

The CDR3, from cysteine to phenylalanine, totals 14 residues. The kept DNA is CDR3 alone, 42 bases in frame from the first base. The junction shows trimming of 6 bases on V and 4 bases on J, and the gene matches do not reach 9 bases of it. CDR1 and CDR2 were assigned from the germline V gene as SGHRS and YFSETQ. The rearranged chain carries TRBV5-1 and TRBJ2-5, with TRBD1 identical over 7 junction bases. The sequence came from a woman at least 80 years old with acute or convalescent COVID-19. Sequenced sample: peripheral blood. The CDR3 reads as follows: CASKEGPGGETQYF. The DNA sequence is given as TGCGCCAGCAAAGAGGGCCCAGGGGGAGAGACCCAGTACTTC. The full variable domain, with segments outside the CDR3 supplied by the reference TRBV5-1 and TRBJ2-5 proteins, appears as KAGVTQTPRYLIKTRGQQVTLSCSPISGHRSVSWYQQTPGQGLQFLFEYFSETQRNKGNFPGRFSGRQFSNSRSEMNVSTLELGDSALYLCASKEGPGGETQYFGPGTRLLVL.